The 7 T cell receptor beta chains reported below all come from one sample, sequenced in a study of blood T cell repertoires in COVID-19. The repertoire was sequenced with immunoSEQ multiplex PCR; TCRdb's copy has only in-frame clones and lacks some. The sample contains some 130,000 clones, 84% of which appear only once. The sample consisted of peripheral blood. These receptors all come from a man aged 55-75 years with acute or convalescent COVID-19.

The V call is TRBV12-5, the J call TRBJ2-5; the D gene is possibly TRBD2 (5 bases). The CDR3 is 17 amino acids. Trimming removed 2 bases from V and 5 bases from J, with 21 bases in between. Germline CDR1 is LGHNT and CDR2 is FRNRAP. The CDR3 DNA follows: TGTGCTAGTGGTTTGTCACGGGGTAATGTGGGCGCGGAGACCCAGTACTTC. Amino acids: CASGLSRGNVGAETQYF.

J is TRBJ1-2 and V is TRBV5-1, with TRBD1 matching 9 bases. The V gene's germline CDR1 is SGHRS and CDR2 YFSETQ. Germline trimming cut 3 bases from V and 6 bases from J; bases unmatched to any gene: 3. The CDR3 covers 13 residues. The CDR3 DNA reads as TGCGCCAGCAGCTCGACAGGGGGACATGGCTACACCTTC. It codes for CASSSTGGHGYTF.

CDR3 nucleotide sequence: TGTGCCAGCAGTCTTGCAGGGGCGGGTCAGCCCCAGCATTTT. Amino acid sequence: CASSLAGAGQPQHF. The chain carries TRBV5-6 and TRBJ1-5, with TRBD1 as a possible D gene (6 bases). V lost 5 bases to trimming and J lost 6 bases, with 15 bases between them. Germline V lookup: CDR1 SGHDT, CDR2 YYEEEE. CDR3 length: 14 amino acids.

A few counts support this clone. DNA of the CDR3: TGTGCCAGTAGTATAGCTGCGGGAAGACTAGCGGGAAACGAGCAGTACTTC. Its protein product is CASSIAAGRLAGNEQYF. The chain combines TRBV19 with TRBJ2-7; 11 positions match TRBD2. Germline values: CDR1 LNHDA, CDR2 SQIVND (reference sequence). V was clipped by 1 base and J by 5 bases; unmatched bases: 10. This CDR3 contains 17 residues.

In its sample, this clone was seen once. This chain connects TRBV11-2 to TRBJ1-1, with 9 bases aligning to TRBD1. CDR1 is SGHAT and CDR2 is FQNNGV in the germline V gene. The CDR3 sequence is 15 residues long. The V gene end was trimmed by 4 bases and the J gene end by 1 base; junction bases not matched to a gene: 4. The CDR3 coding sequence is TGTGCCAGCAGCTCCCGGACAGGGGAGAACACTGAAGCTTTCTTT. Its translation: CASSSRTGENTEAFF.

The chain links TRBV6-5 to TRBJ2-5; possible D gene TRBD2, 5 bases. The ends were cut back, 5 bases at V and 4 bases at J, with 14 bases in the middle. Looked up from germline, CDR1 is MNHEY and CDR2 is SVGAGI. There are 14 residues in the CDR3. The DNA for the CDR3 is TGTGCCAGCAGTCCCCTGAGGGTTGGAGAGACCCAGTACTTC. It encodes CASSPLRVGETQYF.

The rearrangement links TRBV28 to TRBJ1-2; D is possibly TRBD1 (6 bases). The CDR3 loop spans 15 amino acids. Germline CDR1 and CDR2: MDHEN and SYDVKM. V shed 2 bases and J shed 0 bases, with 10 bases lying between them. CDR3 loop: CASSLGGQTNYGYTF. CDR3 nucleotides: TGTGCCAGCAGTTTAGGTGGACAGACTAACTATGGCTACACCTTC.